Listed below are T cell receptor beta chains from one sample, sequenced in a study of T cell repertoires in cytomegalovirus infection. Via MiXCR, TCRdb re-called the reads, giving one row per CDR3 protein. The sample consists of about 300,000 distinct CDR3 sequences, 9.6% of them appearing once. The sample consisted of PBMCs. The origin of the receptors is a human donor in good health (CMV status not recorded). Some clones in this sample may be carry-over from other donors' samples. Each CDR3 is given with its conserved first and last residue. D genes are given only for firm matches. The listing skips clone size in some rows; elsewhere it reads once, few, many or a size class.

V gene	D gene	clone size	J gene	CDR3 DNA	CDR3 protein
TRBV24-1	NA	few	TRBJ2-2	TGTGCCACCAGTGAAACGAACACCGGGGAGCTGTTTTTT	CATSETNTGELFF
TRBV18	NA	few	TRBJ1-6	TGTGCCAGCTCACCAAGGTTCCAGGCCCTCCACTTT	CASSPRFQALHF
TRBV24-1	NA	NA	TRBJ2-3	TGTGCCACCAGTGATTCCGGACGGACGGATACGCAGTATTTT	CATSDSGRTDTQYF
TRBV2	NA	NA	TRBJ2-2	TGTGCCAGCAGACCGCAGAGCGTGAACACCGGGGAGCTGTTTTTT	CASRPQSVNTGELFF
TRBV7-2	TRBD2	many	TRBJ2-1	TGTGCCAGCAGCGTAAGCGCGGGGGGGCAGTTCTTC	CASSVSAGGQFF
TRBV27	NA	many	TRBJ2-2	TGTGCCAGCAGTTTCCGCACTCATACCGGGACCCAAGCTCTGTTTTTT	CASSFRTHTGTQALFF
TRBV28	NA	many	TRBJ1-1	TGTGCCAGCAGTCCCCCTCTAACTTCAGGGACTGAAGCTTTCTTT	CASSPPLTSGTEAFF
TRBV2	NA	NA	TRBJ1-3	TGTGCCAGAAGCCCCGGGGTCTCCGGAAACACCATATATTTT	CARSPGVSGNTIYF
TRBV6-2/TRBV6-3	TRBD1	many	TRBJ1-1	TGTGCCAGCAGTTCCGGACAGGGGGTAATGAACACTGAAGCTTTCTTT	CASSSGQGVMNTEAFF
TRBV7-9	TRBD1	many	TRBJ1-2	TGTGCCAGCAGCCCCCAGGGGGGACCTGGCTATGGCTACACCTTC	CASSPQGGPGYGYTF
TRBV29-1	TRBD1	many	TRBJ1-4	TGCAGCGCCACGAGGACAGGGGGCTATGAAAAACTGTTTTTT	CSATRTGGYEKLFF
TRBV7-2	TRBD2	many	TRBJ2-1	TGTGCCAGCAGCTTAGAGAGCGGGGAGTCGGGGAATGAGCAGTTCTTC	CASSLESGESGNEQFF
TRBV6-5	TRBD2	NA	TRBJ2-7	TGTGCCAGCAGTTACTCGAAGCCCGGGTCTAGCGGGGCGTACGAGCAGTACTTC	CASSYSKPGSSGAYEQYF
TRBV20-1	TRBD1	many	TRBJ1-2	TGCAGTGCTAGAGAGTTAAGGGACAGGGCCGGACATGGCTACACCTTC	CSARELRDRAGHGYTF
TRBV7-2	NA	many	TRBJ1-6	TGTGCCAGCAGCTTAGTGGGGGAGAGCTCCTATAATTCACCCCTCCACTTT	CASSLVGESSYNSPLHF
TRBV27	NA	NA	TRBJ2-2	TGTGCCAGCAGTTTACCCAGGCCCACCGGGGAGCTGTTTTTT	CASSLPRPTGELFF
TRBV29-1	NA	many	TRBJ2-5	TGCAGCGTGCGGCTGCAGTACCAAGAGACCCAGTACTTC	CSVRLQYQETQYF
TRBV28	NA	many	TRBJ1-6	TGTGCCAGCAGTTATTGGGGGGACTCCCCTACTTCACCCCTCCACTTT	CASSYWGDSPTSPLHF